This entry features one T cell receptor (beta chain) sequence. Its antigen is not known. The PCR contained 60 Vbeta and 13 Jbeta primers. The protocol was immunoSEQ multiplex PCR, while the TCRdb copy is restricted to in-frame clones and leaves out a portion. The repertoire has fewer than 110,000 clones, around four fifths of them found once; the top ten carry about 8%. This specimen comes from a study of cytomegalovirus exposure and HLA in healthy donors. Overall study context: Unique TCRs from HLA-typed donors, approximately 80 million of them, were held in an early data release. Study-wide results and limits: Despite most TCR sequences being rare, some public TCRs occurred in many donors. V segments that were indistinguishable, TRBV6-2 and TRBV6-3 among them, were omitted from analysis.

The germline CDR1 and CDR2 sequences are MGHDK and SYGVNS. The CDR3 has 16 amino acids. Trimming at V came to 8 bases and at J to 0 bases, leaving 7 bases not matched to a gene. This clonotype originated in a man aged 25-40 years in good health and CMV-seronegative. The rearrangement joins TRBV25-1 to TRBJ2-6, with 7 bases identical to TRBD1. Material: PBMCs. Written as DNA, the CDR3 is TGTGCCAGCGATCGGGACAGCCTCTCTGGGGCCAACGTCCTGACTTTC. Its translation is CASDRDSLSGANVLTF.